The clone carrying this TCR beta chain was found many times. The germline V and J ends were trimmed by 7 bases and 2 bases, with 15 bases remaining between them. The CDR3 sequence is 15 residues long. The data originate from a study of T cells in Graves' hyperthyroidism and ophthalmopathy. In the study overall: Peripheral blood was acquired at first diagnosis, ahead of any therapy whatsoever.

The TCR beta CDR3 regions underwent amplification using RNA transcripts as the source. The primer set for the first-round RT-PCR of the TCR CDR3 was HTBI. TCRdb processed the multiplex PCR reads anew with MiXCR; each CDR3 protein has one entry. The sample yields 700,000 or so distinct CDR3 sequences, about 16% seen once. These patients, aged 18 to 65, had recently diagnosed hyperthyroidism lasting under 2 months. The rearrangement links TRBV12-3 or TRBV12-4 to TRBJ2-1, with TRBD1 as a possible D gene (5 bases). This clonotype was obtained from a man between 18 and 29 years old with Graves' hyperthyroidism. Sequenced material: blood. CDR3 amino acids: CASNPSGFPYNEQFF. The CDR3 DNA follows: TGTGCCAGCAATCCCTCAGGGTTCCCCTACAATGAGCAGTTCTTC.